This T cell receptor beta chain originates from a study of cytomegalovirus exposure and HLA in healthy donors (dated by TCRdb to the late 2010s). About the full investigation: An earlier analysis of approximately 600 of the donors reported approximately 270 Gb of sequence data and 117 million unique TCR beta sequences from 150 million to 200 million T cells. Besides the first cohort of about 730 subjects, a separate validation cohort made up of over 100 different subjects was used. Across about 370 genotyped donors of the cohort, an average of about 240,000 unique TCR beta nucleotide sequences per donor were sequenced, and 15% to 20% of those sequences were non-productive. The study was designed to test whether signatures of past pathogen exposure could be identified by cataloging public T cell receptors. A later genetic analysis used genome-wide SNP genotypes for about three fifths of the 666 donors, treating that subset as a discovery cohort. Approximately 300 gigabases of sequencing data and tens of millions of unique TCR sequences made up an early release that covered 640 HLA-typed donors. Class I and class II HLA loci were covered by the typing at four-digit resolution. Donor age, sex, ethnicity and CMV serostatus were collected together with the repertoire data. All discovery cohort repertoires had been generated using a single sequencing platform. To predict cytomegalovirus infection status, the study combined high-throughput TCR immunosequencing, statistical association of individual TCRs with disease status, and machine learning. Rather than using new phenotypic data, the later analysis identified candidate immune exposures from TCR beta sequences and from how often those sequences occurred across donors. The number of typed donors differed by locus: about 629-630 for A, B, C, DRB1 and DQB1; roughly 510 for DQA1; around 610 for DPA1; and some 450 for DPB1. Using immunosequencing, the study profiled T cell repertoires from some 670 subjects and related those repertoires to cytomegalovirus serostatus. Roughly 5 DR-DQ haplotypes were handled as single units for association and clustering, since linkage in the cohort was strong. A later analysis re-examined previously published TCR beta repertoires from 610 or so donors and added high-resolution HLA genotyping to investigate patterns of TCR occurrence. Among the roughly 370 genotyped donors, around 81% belonged to the genetic ancestry cluster associated with self-reported Caucasian donors. In an earlier analysis of 500 to 650 of the donors, high-throughput TCR beta sequencing was used to judge whether each TCR beta V gene segment behaved as functional or pseudogenic.

Germline trimming: 10 bases from V, 5 bases from J; junction bases outside gene matches: 10. The CDR3 goes from the cysteine to the phenylalanine over 14 residues. CDR3 DNA is the only sequence kept; it has 42 bases, read in frame from the first base. Reading the germline V gene gives CDR1 MNHEY and CDR2 SVGAGI. This clone was recorded a few times. No antigen is known for it. The sample holds no much larger clone one base away, and base qualities are not on file. General findings and caveats noted by the study authors: HLA typing was unavailable for some donors at each locus, so association tests used only the typed subset. An earlier analysis of around 500 of the donors showed that most TCR beta V segments appeared in productive rearrangements either about 87% or about 30% of the time, which broadly matched IMGT annotations. A later analysis found that TCR association rates varied across HLA loci, with DRB1 alleles showing the most associated TCRs and HLA-C alleles the fewest. Compared with the approximately 600-donor mean, donors in an Asian-associated ancestry cluster had fewer N-insertions in productive TCRs, according to a later genetic analysis. A total of around 150 TCR beta chains were listed by the study as associated with cytomegalovirus. The earlier analysis of 587 of the donors excluded about 16 rarely observed V segments, including chromosome 9 orphons, because counts were too low. The sequencing pipeline was judged likely to have produced a cluster of highly shared sequence variants as a technical artifact. An association between a missense DCLRE1C variant and V-gene and J-gene trimming of TCR beta chains was found in a later genetic analysis and replicated in an independent cohort. When HLA alleles, especially DR and DQ, strongly co-occurred, TCR associations were difficult to assign to individual alleles. Roughly uniform sequencing depth across donors was assumed in presence/absence analyses, although this assumption may not hold. Because the 87-base-pair reads could not distinguish some IMGT-functional V segments, including TRBV6-2 and TRBV6-3, those segments were excluded. According to the authors, the approach could potentially be generalized to other disease states and immunological phenotypes. Specific HLA alleles were associated with 16,951 TCR beta sequences at a false discovery rate of 0.05 in a later analysis. A later analysis found that most CMV-associated TCR beta chains appeared HLA-restricted, with HLA associations seemingly driven largely by CMV exposure. A few of the identified cytomegalovirus-associated TCR beta chains were confirmed in vitro to be specific for cytomegalovirus antigens. Most TCR sequences were observed very rarely across donors, whereas some public TCRs were present in many individuals. In both the original and validation cohorts, the classifier was reported to diagnose cytomegalovirus status with high specificity and sensitivity. Compared with equally common non-associated chains, HLA-associated TCR beta chains in a later analysis were more clonally expanded and had lower generation probabilities. A further reported finding was that TCR beta sequences accurately predicted the HLA-A and HLA-B alleles for most subjects in the first cohort. CMV serostatus was the only immune exposure information available for the cohort. In a later analysis, several top co-occurrence clusters were reported to appear linked to parvovirus B19, influenza, CMV and Epstein-Barr virus. Correlated functional status among segregating V segments might be attributable to linkage disequilibrium, but an unknown experimental factor could not be ruled out. Only TCR beta chains were sequenced in this cohort, and the absence of alpha or paired-chain data limited detectable features.

Preparation of the library involved the immunoSEQ multiplex PCR assay. For the multiplex PCR, a mixture combining 60 forward primers for TCR Vbeta segments and 13 reverse primers for TCR Jbeta segments was used. The CDR3 region of rearranged TCR beta genes was amplified from genomic DNA by a multiplex PCR assay. The Illumina HiSeq System was used to sequence the amplified TCR beta libraries as 87-base-pair reads. Concerning the study's data processing: A later analysis counted tens of millions of unique TCR beta chains across the 640 or so repertoires, and around 9.9 million of these chains were shared by at least two donors. A nearest-neighbor algorithm error-corrected the raw reads and collapsed the reads into unique sequences, merging closely related sequences to remove PCR and sequencing errors. CDR3 sequences were aligned to IMGT reference sequences to assign V, D and J gene segments. For a sequence to be retained, a match of at least six nucleotides to both a V gene segment and a J gene segment was required. A rearrangement counted as productive if the CDR3 had no stop codons and remained in frame with V and J, and every other rearrangement counted as non-productive. Following IMGT convention, CDR3 was defined as the stretch from the second conserved V-encoded cysteine up to the conserved J-encoded phenylalanine. The earlier analysis of about 640 of the donors excluded any sequence lacking an unambiguous match to a single V gene segment. In an earlier analysis of roughly 600 of the donors, a V segment was called functional when productive rearrangements were above 56.7%, and segregating when the standard deviation between donors exceeded 5%. A statistical classification framework was built to diagnose cytomegalovirus status from the catalog of TCR beta chain sequences. V and J gene assignment, in a later analysis, came from comparing TCR nucleotide sequences with IMGT/GENE-DB human TR gene sequences. A later analysis assigned CDR3 sequences and most-parsimonious VDJ recombination scenarios with the TCRdist pipeline. In a later analysis, every TCR beta chain was defined by the combination of its CDR3 amino acid sequence and its V-gene family, and reads without a unique V-gene family were dropped. A later analysis removed 592 highly shared, low-generation-probability nucleotide sequences to deal with suspected cross-contamination and a sequencing artifact. For each public chain, a later analysis derived a clonal expansion index from normalized ranks of inferred template counts within each repertoire. In a later analysis, generation probabilities were computed using a VDJ recombination model fitted to out-of-frame rearrangements, and the results were checked against IGoR. In a later analysis, hypergeometric tests were used to score TCR-TCR, TCR-HLA and TCR-CMV co-occurrence, with a repertoire-size bias correction applied to TCR pairs. A later analysis estimated false discovery rates by permuting HLA or CMV assignments 20 times. A later analysis grouped co-occurring TCRs with DBSCAN, adding TCRdist sequence similarity when clustering within HLA-allele-positive subsets. Repertoires with fewer than 30,000 or more than 120,000 public chains were left out of co-occurrence clustering, as were about 5 repertoires with anomalous nucleotide sharing. Entries here come from immuneACCESS through TCRdb and include only in-frame sequences with V and J called. Some clones fail to appear in such tables; in the studies checked, an unresolved V gene covers under half of the shortfall, and the cause of the remainder is unknown. That table gives V, J and clone size, and the DNA gave D and trimming. This sample comprises approximately 180,000 clones, approximately 78% of them detected only once. The top ten hold around 1.7% of the sample.

In total, 600 or so healthy bone marrow donors made up the cohort. Cohort members were all nominally healthy when sampled, although unrecorded immune exposures were likely present. The donor tested CMV seronegative and was one of the 352 seronegative cohort members. Every donor gave a peripheral blood sample, and the peripheral blood mononuclear cells from that sample were used for TCR beta sequencing. Genomic DNA was extracted from the blood cell samples with the Qiagen DNeasy Blood Extraction Kit. The material sequenced was PBMCs. The chain uses TRBV6-5 and TRBJ2-1; TRBD2 fits 8 bases in the junction. This receptor was taken from a woman under 30 in good health and CMV-seronegative. For the CDR3, the sequence is CATSSGSRHNEQFF. The DNA sequence follows: TGTGCCACCTCGAGCGGGAGCCGACACAATGAGCAGTTCTTC.